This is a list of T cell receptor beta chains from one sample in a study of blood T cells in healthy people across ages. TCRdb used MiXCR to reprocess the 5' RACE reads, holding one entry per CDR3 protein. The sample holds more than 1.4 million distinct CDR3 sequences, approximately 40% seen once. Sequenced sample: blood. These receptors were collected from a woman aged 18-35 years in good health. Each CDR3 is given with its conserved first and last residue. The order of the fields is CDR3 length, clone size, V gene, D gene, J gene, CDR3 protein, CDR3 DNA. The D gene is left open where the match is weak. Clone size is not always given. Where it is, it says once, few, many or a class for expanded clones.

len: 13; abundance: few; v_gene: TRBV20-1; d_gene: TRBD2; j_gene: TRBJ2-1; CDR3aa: CSAPRGAGDEQFF; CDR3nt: TGCAGTGCCCCGCGGGGGGCAGGTGATGAGCAGTTCTTC
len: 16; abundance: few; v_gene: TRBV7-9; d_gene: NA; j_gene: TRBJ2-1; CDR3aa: CASSLSTVALGNEQFF; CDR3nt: TGTGCCAGCAGCTTAAGCACAGTGGCTCTGGGGAATGAGCAGTTCTTC
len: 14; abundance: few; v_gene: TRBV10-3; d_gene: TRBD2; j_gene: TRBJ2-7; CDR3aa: CASVSGRERREQYF; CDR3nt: TGTGCCAGCGTTAGCGGGAGGGAGAGAAGGGAGCAGTACTTC
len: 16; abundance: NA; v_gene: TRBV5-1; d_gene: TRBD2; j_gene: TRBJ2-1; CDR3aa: CASSFVSGSSYNEQFF; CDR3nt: TGCGCCAGCAGCTTCGTCAGCGGGAGTTCCTACAATGAGCAGTTCTTC
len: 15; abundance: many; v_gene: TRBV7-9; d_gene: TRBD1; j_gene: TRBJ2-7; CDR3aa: CASSLGGQVSYEQYF; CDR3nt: TGTGCCAGCAGCTTAGGGGGACAGGTCTCCTACGAGCAGTACTTC
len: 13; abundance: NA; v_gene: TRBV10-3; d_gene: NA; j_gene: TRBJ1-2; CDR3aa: CAISEYREYGYTF; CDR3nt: TGTGCCATCAGTGAGTACAGGGAGTATGGCTACACCTTC
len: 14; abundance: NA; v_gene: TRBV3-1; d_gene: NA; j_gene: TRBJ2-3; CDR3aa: CASSQDKLSDTQYF; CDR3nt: TGTGCCAGCAGCCAAGATAAATTATCAGATACGCAGTATTTT
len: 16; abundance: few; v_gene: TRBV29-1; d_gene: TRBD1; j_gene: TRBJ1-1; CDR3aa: CSVVHAGTGSNTEAFF; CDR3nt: TGCAGCGTTGTGCACGCGGGGACAGGGTCTAACACTGAAGCTTTCTTT
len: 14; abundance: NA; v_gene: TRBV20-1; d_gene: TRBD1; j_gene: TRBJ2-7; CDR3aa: CSARRTGESYEQYF; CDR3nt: TGCAGTGCTAGGAGAACAGGGGAATCCTACGAGCAGTACTTC
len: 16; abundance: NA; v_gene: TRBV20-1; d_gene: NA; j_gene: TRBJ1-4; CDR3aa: CSARETGQMANEKLFF; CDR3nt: TGCAGTGCTAGAGAGACCGGACAAATGGCTAATGAAAAACTGTTTTTT
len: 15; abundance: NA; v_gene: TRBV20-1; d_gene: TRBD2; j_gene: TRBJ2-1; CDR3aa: CSAPLTSDPYNEQFF; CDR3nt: TGCAGTGCTCCACTGACTAGCGACCCCTACAATGAGCAGTTCTTC
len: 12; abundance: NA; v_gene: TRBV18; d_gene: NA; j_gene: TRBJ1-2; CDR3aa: CASAPDNYGYTF; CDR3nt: TGTGCCAGCGCACCGGACAACTATGGCTACACCTTC
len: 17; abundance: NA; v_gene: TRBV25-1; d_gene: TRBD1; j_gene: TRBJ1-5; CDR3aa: CASSGETGSYSNQPQHF; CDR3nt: TGTGCCAGCAGTGGAGAGACAGGGTCCTATAGCAATCAGCCCCAGCATTTT
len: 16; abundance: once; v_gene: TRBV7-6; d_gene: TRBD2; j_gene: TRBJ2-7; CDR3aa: CASSLAIAGERYEQYF; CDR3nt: TGTGCCAGCAGCTTAGCGATCGCGGGGGAAAGGTACGAGCAGTACTTC
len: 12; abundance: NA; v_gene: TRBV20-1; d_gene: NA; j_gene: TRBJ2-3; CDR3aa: CSAPGHTDTQYF; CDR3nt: TGCAGTGCCCCTGGACACACAGATACGCAGTATTTT
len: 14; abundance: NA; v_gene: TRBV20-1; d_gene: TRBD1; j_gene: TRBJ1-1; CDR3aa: CSARAQGGASEAFF; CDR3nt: TGCAGTGCTAGAGCCCAGGGGGGGGCCTCTGAAGCTTTCTTT
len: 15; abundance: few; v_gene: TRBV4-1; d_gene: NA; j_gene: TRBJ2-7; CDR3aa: CASSPWPDLSYEQYF; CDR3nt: TGCGCCAGCAGCCCTTGGCCGGACCTCTCCTACGAGCAGTACTTC
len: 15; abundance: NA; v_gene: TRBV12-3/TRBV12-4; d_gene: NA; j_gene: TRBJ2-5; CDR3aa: CASSFGPGRRETQYF; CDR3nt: TGTGCCAGCAGTTTCGGCCCAGGGCGGCGGGAGACCCAGTACTTC
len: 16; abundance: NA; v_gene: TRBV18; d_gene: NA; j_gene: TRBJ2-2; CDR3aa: CAGSPPVGPNTGELFF; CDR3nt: TGTGCCGGCTCTCCCCCTGTCGGACCGAACACCGGGGAGCTGTTTTTT
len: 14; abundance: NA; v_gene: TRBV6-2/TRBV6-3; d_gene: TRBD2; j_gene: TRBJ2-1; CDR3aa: CASSAGAGVSEQFF; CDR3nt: TGTGCCAGCAGTGCCGGCGCGGGAGTTAGTGAGCAGTTCTTC
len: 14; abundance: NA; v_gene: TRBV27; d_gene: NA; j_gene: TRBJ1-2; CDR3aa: CASSLGGGSNGYTF; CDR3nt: TGTGCCAGCAGTTTGGGGGGCGGATCAAATGGCTACACCTTC
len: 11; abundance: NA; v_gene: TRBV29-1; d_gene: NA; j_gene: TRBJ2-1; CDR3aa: CSSTRNNEQFF; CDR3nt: TGCAGCTCGACCAGAAACAATGAGCAGTTCTTC
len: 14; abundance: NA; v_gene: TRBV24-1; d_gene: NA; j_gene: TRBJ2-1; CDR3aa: CATSPPYSYNEQFF; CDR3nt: TGTGCCACCAGTCCCCCGTATTCCTACAATGAGCAGTTCTTC
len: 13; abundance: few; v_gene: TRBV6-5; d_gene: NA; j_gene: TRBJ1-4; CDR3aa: CASSLSHSEKLFF; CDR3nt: TGTGCCAGCAGCCTTTCGCATAGTGAAAAACTGTTTTTT
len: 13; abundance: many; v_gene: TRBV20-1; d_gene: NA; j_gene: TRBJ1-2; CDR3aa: CSGGGPSGYGYTF; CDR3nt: TGCAGTGGGGGAGGGCCCTCTGGCTATGGCTACACCTTC
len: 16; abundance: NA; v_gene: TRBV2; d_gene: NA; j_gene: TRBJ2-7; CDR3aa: CASRGPGQGSSYEQYF; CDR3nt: TGTGCCAGCAGGGGCCCCGGGCAGGGAAGCTCCTACGAGCAGTACTTC
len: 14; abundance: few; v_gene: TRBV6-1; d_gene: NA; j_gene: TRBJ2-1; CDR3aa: CASSTRFYYNEQFF; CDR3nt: TGTGCCAGCTCGACGCGGTTTTACTACAATGAGCAGTTCTTC
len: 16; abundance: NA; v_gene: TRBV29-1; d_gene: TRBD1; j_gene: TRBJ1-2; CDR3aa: CSVEARSDRGRDGYTF; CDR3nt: TGCAGCGTTGAAGCAAGGAGCGACAGGGGGCGCGATGGCTACACCTTC
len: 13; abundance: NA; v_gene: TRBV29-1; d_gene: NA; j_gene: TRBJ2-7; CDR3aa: CSVARTSDYEQYF; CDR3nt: TGCAGCGTTGCCCGGACAAGTGACTACGAGCAGTACTTC
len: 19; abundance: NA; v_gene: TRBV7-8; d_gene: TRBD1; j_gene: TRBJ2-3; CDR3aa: CASSLRGQGPLRATDTQYF; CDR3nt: TGTGCCAGCAGCTTGAGGGGACAGGGGCCCCTTCGCGCCACAGATACGCAGTATTTT
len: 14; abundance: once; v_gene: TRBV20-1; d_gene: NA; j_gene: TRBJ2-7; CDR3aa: CSAGDPLSSCEQYF; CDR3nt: TGCAGTGCCGGGGACCCACTGAGCTCCTGCGAGCAGTACTTC
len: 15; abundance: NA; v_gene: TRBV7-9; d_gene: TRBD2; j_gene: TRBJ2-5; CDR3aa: CASSSTSGWWETQYF; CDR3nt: TGTGCCAGCAGCTCGACTAGCGGGTGGTGGGAGACCCAGTACTTC
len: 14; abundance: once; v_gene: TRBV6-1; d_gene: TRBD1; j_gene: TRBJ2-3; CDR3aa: CASRRTGTTDTQYF; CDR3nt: TGTGCCAGCAGACGGACAGGAACCACAGATACGCAGTATTTT
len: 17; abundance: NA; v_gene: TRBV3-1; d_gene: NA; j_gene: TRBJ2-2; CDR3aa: CASSQDASSRGTGELFF; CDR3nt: TGTGCCAGCAGCCAAGATGCTTCGAGTCGAGGAACCGGGGAGCTGTTTTTT
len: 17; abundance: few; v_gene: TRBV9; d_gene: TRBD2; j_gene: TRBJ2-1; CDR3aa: CASSTGTSGPWANEQFF; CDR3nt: TGTGCCAGCAGCACTGGGACTAGCGGCCCCTGGGCAAATGAGCAGTTCTTC
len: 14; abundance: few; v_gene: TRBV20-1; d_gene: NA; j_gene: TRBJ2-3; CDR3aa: CSARAGLNTDTQYF; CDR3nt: TGCAGTGCTAGAGCGGGACTTAACACAGATACGCAGTATTTT
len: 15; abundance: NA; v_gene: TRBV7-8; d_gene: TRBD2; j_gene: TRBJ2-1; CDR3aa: CASIGLAGPNNEQFF; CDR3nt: TGTGCCAGCATCGGACTAGCGGGGCCTAACAATGAGCAGTTCTTC
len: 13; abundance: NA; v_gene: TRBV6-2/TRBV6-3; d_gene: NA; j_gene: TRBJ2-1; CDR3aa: CASATGTNNEQFF; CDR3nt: TGTGCCAGCGCGACCGGGACAAACAATGAGCAGTTCTTC
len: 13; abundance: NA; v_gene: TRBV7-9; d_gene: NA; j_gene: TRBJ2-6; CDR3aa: CANGGTGANVLTF; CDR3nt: TGTGCGAATGGTGGGACTGGGGCCAACGTCCTGACTTTC
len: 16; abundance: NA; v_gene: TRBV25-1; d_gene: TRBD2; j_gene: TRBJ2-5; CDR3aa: CASSEVAGGAQVEQYF; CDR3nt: TGCGCCAGCAGTGAAGTTGCGGGGGGGGCCCAGGTGGAGCAGTACTTC
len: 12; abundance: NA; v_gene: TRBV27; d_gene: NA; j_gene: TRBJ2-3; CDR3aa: CVSWSPGDTQYF; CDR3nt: TGTGTCAGCTGGTCTCCCGGAGATACGCAGTATTTT
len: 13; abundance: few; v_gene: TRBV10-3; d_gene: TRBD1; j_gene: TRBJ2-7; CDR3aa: CAISAGQGYEQYF; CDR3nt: TGTGCCATCAGCGCCGGACAGGGCTACGAGCAGTACTTC
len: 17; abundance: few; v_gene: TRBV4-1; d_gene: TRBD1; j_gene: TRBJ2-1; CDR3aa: CASSPGQGARSYNEQFF; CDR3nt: TGCGCCAGCAGCCCGGGACAGGGGGCGAGGTCCTACAATGAGCAGTTCTTC
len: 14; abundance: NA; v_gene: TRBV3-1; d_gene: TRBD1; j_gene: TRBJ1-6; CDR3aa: CASSQGTDNSPPHF; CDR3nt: TGTGCCAGCAGCCAGGGGACAGATAATTCACCCCCCCACTTT
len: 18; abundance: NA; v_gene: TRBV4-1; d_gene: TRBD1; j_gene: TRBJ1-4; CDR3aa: CASSQAGQGRRTNEKLFF; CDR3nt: TGCGCCAGCAGCCAGGCGGGACAGGGGCGTCGGACTAATGAAAAACTGTTTTTT
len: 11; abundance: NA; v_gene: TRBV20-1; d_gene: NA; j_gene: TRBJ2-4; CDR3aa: CSASQSNEQYF; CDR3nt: TGCAGTGCTTCCCAGAGTAATGAGCAGTACTTC